This is a list of T cell receptor beta chains from one sample in a study of T cells in Graves' hyperthyroidism and ophthalmopathy. TCRdb re-called the multiplex PCR reads through MiXCR, storing one row per CDR3 protein. The sample has under 350,000 distinct CDR3 sequences; over 15% are singletons. The sequenced sample consisted of blood. Source of these receptors: a woman in her fifties or sixties with Graves' ophthalmopathy. Each CDR3 is given with its conserved first and last residue. Fields, in order: J gene, V gene, CDR3 protein.

TRBJ2-3 TRBV27 CASSLRPGLAGAEADTQYF
TRBJ1-3 TRBV3-1 CASSQDSETGNTIYF
TRBJ1-4 TRBV18 CASSPRTGWGEKLFF
TRBJ1-4 TRBV5-6 CASSHEGTGEGEKLFF
TRBJ1-5 TRBV28 CASGWGSNSNQPQHF
TRBJ2-7 TRBV7-8 CASSRGRVSPDEQYF
TRBJ1-2 TRBV29-1 CSVEIIYGYTF
TRBJ2-2 TRBV29-1 CSVGQGWNTGELFF
NA TRBV20-1 CSAKQISYVEQYF
TRBJ2-2 TRBV11-2 CASSRRGIPGELFF
TRBJ1-2 TRBV29-1 CSVPQGVLNYGYTF
TRBJ1-1 TRBV4-3 CASSQKGVGQGYTEAFF
TRBJ2-5 TRBV4-2 CASSQEALGGTQYF
TRBJ1-1 TRBV28 CASSLTRTIEAFF
TRBJ2-1 TRBV12-3/TRBV12-4 CASSFPALNNEQFF
TRBJ2-4 TRBV7-2 CASSPYWGPGLRAKNIQYF
TRBJ2-4 TRBV2 CASRGQGAGAKNIQYF
TRBJ1-1 TRBV15 CAITGSLVTEAFF
TRBJ2-1 TRBV5-1 CASSLTLAGTRNEQFF
TRBJ2-4 TRBV12-3/TRBV12-4 CASSPSSGQGLNIQYF
TRBJ2-5 TRBV11-3 CASSRRQGTQYF
TRBJ2-7 TRBV5-1 CASSLTGSSSYEQYF
TRBJ2-7 TRBV2 CASRLGLAGVGEQYF
TRBJ1-1 TRBV20-1 CSATGGRTEAFF
TRBJ1-6 TRBV5-8 CASSEGQMDSPLHF